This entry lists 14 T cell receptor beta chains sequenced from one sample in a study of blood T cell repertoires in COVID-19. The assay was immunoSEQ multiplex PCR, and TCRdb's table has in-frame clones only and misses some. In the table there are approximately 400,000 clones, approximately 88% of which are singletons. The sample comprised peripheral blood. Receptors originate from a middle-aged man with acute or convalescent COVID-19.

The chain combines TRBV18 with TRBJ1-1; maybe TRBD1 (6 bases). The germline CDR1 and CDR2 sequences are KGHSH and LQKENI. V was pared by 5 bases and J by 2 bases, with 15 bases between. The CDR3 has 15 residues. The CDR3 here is CASSSVRDTNTEAFF. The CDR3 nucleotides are TGTGCCAGCTCATCAGTAAGGGACACCAACACTGAAGCTTTCTTT. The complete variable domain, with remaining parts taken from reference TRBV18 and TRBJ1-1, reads NAGVMQNPRHLVRRRGQEARLRCSPMKGHSHVYWYRQLPEEGLKFMVYLQKENIIDESGMPKERFSAEFPKEGPSILRIQQVVRGDSAAYFCASSSVRDTNTEAFFGQGTRLTVV.

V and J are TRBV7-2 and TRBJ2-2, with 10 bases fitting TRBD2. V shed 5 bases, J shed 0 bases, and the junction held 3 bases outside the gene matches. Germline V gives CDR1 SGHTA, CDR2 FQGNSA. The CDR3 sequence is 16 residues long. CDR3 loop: CASSPSGGANTGELFF. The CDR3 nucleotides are TGTGCCAGCAGCCCTAGCGGGGGCGCGAACACCGGGGAGCTGTTTTTT.

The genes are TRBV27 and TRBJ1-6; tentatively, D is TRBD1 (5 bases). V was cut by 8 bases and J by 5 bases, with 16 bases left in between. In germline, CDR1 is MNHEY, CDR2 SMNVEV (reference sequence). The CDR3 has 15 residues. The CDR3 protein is CASASNRRDNSPLHF. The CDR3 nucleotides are TGTGCCAGCGCTTCGAACAGGAGGGATAATTCACCCCTCCACTTT.

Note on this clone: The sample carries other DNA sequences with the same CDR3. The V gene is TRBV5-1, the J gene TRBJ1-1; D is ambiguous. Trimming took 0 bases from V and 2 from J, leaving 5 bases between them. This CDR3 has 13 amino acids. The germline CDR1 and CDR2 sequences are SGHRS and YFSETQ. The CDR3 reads CASSLDRNTEAFF. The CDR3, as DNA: TGCGCCAGCAGCTTGGACAGAAACACTGAAGCTTTCTTT.

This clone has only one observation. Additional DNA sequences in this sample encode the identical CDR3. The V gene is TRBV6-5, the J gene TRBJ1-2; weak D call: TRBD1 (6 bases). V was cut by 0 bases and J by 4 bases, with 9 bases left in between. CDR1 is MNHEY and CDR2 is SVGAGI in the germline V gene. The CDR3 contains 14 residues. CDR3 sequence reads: CASSYSGGPYGYTF. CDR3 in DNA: TGTGCCAGCAGTTACTCTGGGGGCCCCTATGGCTACACCTTC.

The CDR3 loop is CASSLYLASGLETQYF. The CDR3 DNA follows: TGTGCCAGCAGCCTCTATTTAGCTAGCGGACTAGAGACCCAGTACTTC. The rearrangement uses TRBV3-1 (or the pseudogene TRBV3-2) and TRBJ2-5, with 7 bases lining up with TRBD2. The V gene's germline CDR1 is LGHDT and CDR2 YNNKEL (reference sequence). The CDR3 has 16 amino acids. V lost 4 bases to trimming and J lost 4 bases; unmatched junction nucleotides: 12.

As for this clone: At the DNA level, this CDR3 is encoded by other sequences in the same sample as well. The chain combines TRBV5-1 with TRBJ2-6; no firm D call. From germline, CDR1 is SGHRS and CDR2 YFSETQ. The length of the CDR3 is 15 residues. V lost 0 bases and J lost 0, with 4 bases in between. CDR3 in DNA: TGCGCCAGCAGCTTGGTGAGCTCTGGGGCCAACGTCCTGACTTTC. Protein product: CASSLVSSGANVLTF.

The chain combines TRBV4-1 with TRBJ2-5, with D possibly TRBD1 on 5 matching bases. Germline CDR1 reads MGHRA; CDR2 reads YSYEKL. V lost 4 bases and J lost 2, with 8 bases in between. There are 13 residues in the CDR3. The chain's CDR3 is CASSLTEQETQYF. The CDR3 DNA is TGCGCCAGCAGCCTGACAGAGCAAGAGACCCAGTACTTC.

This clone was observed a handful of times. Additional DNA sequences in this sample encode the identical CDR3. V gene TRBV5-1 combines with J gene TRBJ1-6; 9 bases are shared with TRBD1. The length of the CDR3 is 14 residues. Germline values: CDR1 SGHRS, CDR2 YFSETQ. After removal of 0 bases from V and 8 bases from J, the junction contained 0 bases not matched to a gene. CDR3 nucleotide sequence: TGCGCCAGCAGCTTGGGACAGGGGGATTCACCCCTCCACTTT. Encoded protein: CASSLGQGDSPLHF.

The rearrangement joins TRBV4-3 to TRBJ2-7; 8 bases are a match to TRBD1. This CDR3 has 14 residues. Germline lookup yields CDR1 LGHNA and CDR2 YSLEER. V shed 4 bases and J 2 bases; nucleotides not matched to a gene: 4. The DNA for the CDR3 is TGCGCCAGCAGCCGGGACAGGCCGACCTACGAGCAGTACTTC. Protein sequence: CASSRDRPTYEQYF.

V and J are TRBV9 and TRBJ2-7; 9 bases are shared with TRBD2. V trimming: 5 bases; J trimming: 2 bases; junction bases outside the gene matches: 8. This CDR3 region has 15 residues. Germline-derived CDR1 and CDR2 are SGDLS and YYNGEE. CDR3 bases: TGTGCCAGCAGTCAAGGCCCTAGCGGGACCTACGAGCAGTACTTC. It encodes CASSQGPSGTYEQYF.

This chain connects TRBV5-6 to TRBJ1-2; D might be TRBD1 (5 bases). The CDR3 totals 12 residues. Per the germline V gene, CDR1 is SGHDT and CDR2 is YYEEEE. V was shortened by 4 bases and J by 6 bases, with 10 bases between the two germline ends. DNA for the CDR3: TGTGCCAGCAGCCCCGGGACTAATGGCTACACCTTC. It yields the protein CASSPGTNGYTF. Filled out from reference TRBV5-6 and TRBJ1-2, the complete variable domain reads DAGVTQSPTHLIKTRGQQVTLRCSPKSGHDTVSWYQQALGQGPQFIFQYYEEEERQRGNFPDRFSGHQFPNYSSELNVNALLLGDSALYLCASSPGTNGYTFGSGTRLTVV.

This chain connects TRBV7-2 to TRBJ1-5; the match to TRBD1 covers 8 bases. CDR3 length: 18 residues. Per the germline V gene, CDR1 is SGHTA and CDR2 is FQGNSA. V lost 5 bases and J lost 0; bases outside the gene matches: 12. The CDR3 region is CASSPGWQGAHSNQPQHF. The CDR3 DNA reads TGTGCCAGCAGCCCCGGATGGCAGGGGGCGCATAGCAATCAGCCCCAGCATTTT.

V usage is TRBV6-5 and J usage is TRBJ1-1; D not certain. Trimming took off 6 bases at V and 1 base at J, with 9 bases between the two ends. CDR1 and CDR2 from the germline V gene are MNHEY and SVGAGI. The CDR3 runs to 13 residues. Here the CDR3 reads CASRPYKNTEAFF. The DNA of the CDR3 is TGTGCCAGCAGACCATACAAGAACACTGAAGCTTTCTTT.